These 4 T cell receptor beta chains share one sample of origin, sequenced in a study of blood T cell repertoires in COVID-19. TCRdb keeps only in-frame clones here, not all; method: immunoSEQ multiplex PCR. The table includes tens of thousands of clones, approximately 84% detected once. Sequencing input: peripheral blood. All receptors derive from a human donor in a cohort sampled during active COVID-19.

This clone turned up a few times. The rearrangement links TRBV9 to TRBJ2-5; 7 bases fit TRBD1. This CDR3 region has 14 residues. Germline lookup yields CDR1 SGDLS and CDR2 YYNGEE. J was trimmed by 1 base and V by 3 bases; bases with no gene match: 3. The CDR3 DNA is TGTGCCAGCAGCGCCGGGACAGTCCAAGAGACCCAGTACTTC. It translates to CASSAGTVQETQYF.

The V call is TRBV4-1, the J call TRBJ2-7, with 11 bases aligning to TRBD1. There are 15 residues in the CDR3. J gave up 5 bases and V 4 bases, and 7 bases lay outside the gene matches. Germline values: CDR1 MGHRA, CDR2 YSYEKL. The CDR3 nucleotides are TGCGCCAGCAGCCTCTCGGACAGGGGGCTGAACGAGCAGTACTTC. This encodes CASSLSDRGLNEQYF.

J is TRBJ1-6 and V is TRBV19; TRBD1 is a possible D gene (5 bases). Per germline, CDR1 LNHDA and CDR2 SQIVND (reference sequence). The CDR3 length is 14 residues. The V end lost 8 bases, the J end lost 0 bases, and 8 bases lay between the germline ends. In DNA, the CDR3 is TGTGCCAGTCAGGGTGCCTCCTATAATTCACCCCTCCACTTT. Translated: CASQGASYNSPLHF.

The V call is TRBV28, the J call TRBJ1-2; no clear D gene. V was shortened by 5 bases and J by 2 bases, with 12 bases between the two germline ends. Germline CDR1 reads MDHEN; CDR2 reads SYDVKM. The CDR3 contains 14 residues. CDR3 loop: CASSTSAGNYGYTF. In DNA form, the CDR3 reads TGTGCCAGCAGTACCTCAGCAGGCAACTATGGCTACACCTTC.